What follows describes a single T cell receptor beta chain. This sample was included in a study of T cell repertoires in cytomegalovirus infection. Using its own MiXCR run on the reads, TCRdb lists one record per CDR3 protein. The profile shows just over 300,000 distinct CDR3 sequences, about a sixth of them singletons. Germline V gene lookup returns CDR1 SGHNT and CDR2 YYREEE (reference sequence). Trimming pared 0 bases from V and 1 base from J, leaving 9 bases between. CDR3 length equals 15 residues. Input material: PBMCs. The source of this sequence is a human donor in good health (CMV status not recorded). Some clones in this sample may be carry-over from other donors' samples. V gene TRBV5-4 combines with J gene TRBJ2-3; no definite D call. The CDR3 protein is CASSLGLTGTDTQYF. In nucleotides, the CDR3 is TGTGCCAGCAGCTTGGGCCTAACGGGCACAGATACGCAGTATTTT.